Each of the 14 T cell receptor beta chains below was sequenced from the same sample in a study of control samples from healthy donors and cancer patients. Sequencing used immunoSEQ multiplex PCR; TCRdb keeps in-frame clones, though not all of them. The sample consists of roughly 95,000 clones, roughly 92% of them appearing once. Sequencing was performed on blood. Every receptor here comes from a woman aged 25 to 39 in good health.

The CDR3 sequence: CSASSQESYEQYF. The CDR3 nucleotides are TGCAGTGCTAGTAGCCAGGAGTCCTACGAGCAGTACTTC. The genes are TRBV20-1 and TRBJ2-7; D ambiguous. This CDR3 has 13 residues. Germline CDR1 reads DFQATT; CDR2 reads SNEGSKA (reference sequence). V was shortened by 3 bases and J by 1 base, with 10 bases between the two germline ends.

This CDR3 is CAWSTPGLDTGELFF. CDR3 in DNA: TGTGCCTGGAGTACTCCGGGACTAGACACCGGGGAGCTGTTTTTT. This chain joins TRBV30 and TRBJ2-2, with 8 positions matching TRBD2. Looked up from germline, CDR1 is GTSNPN and CDR2 is SVGIG (reference sequence). J was trimmed by 3 bases and V by 2 bases; bases with no gene match: 5. There are 15 residues in the CDR3. The complete variable domain, with remaining parts taken from reference TRBV30 and TRBJ2-2, reads SQTIHQWPATLVQPVGSPLSLECTVEGTSNPNLYWYRQAAGRGLQLLFYSVGIGQISSEVPQNLSASRPQDRQFILSSKKLLLSDSGFYLCAWSTPGLDTGELFFGEGSRLTVL.

The chain combines TRBV13 with TRBJ1-1; D call uncertain. This CDR3 has 11 amino acids. V was shortened by 2 bases and J by 2 bases, with 0 bases between the two germline ends. Germline V gives CDR1 PRHDT, CDR2 FYEKMQ (reference sequence). The CDR3 protein is CASSLNTEAFF. The CDR3 nucleotides read TGTGCCAGCAGCTTAAACACTGAAGCTTTCTTT.

This sequence joins TRBV9 and TRBJ2-5, with TRBD2 identical over 9 bases. Germline CDR1 is SGDLS and CDR2 is YYNGEE. There are 13 residues in the CDR3. V gave up 5 bases and J gave up 4 bases; unmatched junction bases: 3. This chain's CDR3 is CASSGTSRETQYF. In nucleotides, the CDR3 is TGTGCCAGCAGTGGGACTAGCAGAGAGACCCAGTACTTC.

V and J are TRBV6-6 and TRBJ1-1; D unclear. This CDR3 is built from 16 residues. Trimming took off 5 bases at V and 2 bases at J, with 18 bases between the two ends. CDR1 is MNHNY, CDR2 SVGAGI, per germline (reference sequence). CDR3 sequence (DNA): TGTGCCAGCAGTGCACGCGTAGGAATGGGAAACACTGAAGCTTTCTTT. Translating gives CASSARVGMGNTEAFF.

The chain links TRBV7-9 to TRBJ1-3; D is undetermined. V was trimmed by 5 bases and J by 2 bases, leaving 10 bases between them. The germline gives CDR1 SEHNR, CDR2 FQNEAQ (reference sequence). There are 14 residues in the CDR3. For the CDR3, the DNA is TGTGCCAGCAGCCCCCTGTTTCCTGGAAACACCATATATTTT. It is translated as CASSPLFPGNTIYF. Drawing the rest from reference TRBV7-9 and TRBJ1-3, the complete variable domain is DTGVSQNPRHKITKRGQNVTFRCDPISEHNRLYWYRQTLGQGPEFLTYFQNEAQLEKSRLLSDRFSAERPKGSFSTLEIQRTEQGDSAMYLCASSPLFPGNTIYFGEGSWLTVV.

The rearrangement links TRBV24-1 to TRBJ2-7, with D tentatively TRBD2 (6 bases). V was pared by 3 bases and J by 2 bases, with 34 bases between. CDR3 length equals 22 residues. Per germline, CDR1 KGHDR and CDR2 SFDVKD. The CDR3 sequence is CATSDHRLVPQFPNTTAYEQYF. In nucleotides, the CDR3 is TGTGCCACCAGTGATCATCGACTAGTTCCCCAGTTCCCAAACACCACCGCCTACGAGCAGTACTTC.

This clone was counted once. This rearrangement joins TRBV3-1 (or the pseudogene TRBV3-2) to TRBJ1-1, with D hard to call. The CDR3 totals 14 residues. Looked up from germline, CDR1 is LGHDT and CDR2 is YNNKEL (reference sequence). Trimming stripped 0 bases from V and 5 bases from J, with 10 bases between. For the CDR3, the DNA is TGTGCCAGCAGCCAAGATCCGCGCATTACTGAAGCTTTCTTT. Protein product: CASSQDPRITEAFF.

There are a few counts of this clone. The CDR3 region is CASSIEDGNSNQPQHF. In DNA, the CDR3 is TGTGCCAGTAGTATAGAGGACGGAAATAGCAATCAGCCCCAGCATTTT. The chain couples TRBV19 to TRBJ1-5; the D is unclear. Germline CDR1 reads LNHDA; CDR2 reads SQIVND (reference sequence). The V end was cut by 0 bases, the J end by 0 bases, with 9 bases between. The CDR3 extends over 16 amino acids. Full variable domain (rest looked up from reference TRBV19 and TRBJ1-5): DGGITQSPKYLFRKEGQNVTLSCEQNLNHDAMYWYRQDPGQGLRLIYYSQIVNDFQKGDIAEGYSVSREKKESFPLTVTSAQKNPTAFYLCASSIEDGNSNQPQHFGDGTRLSIL.

This chain uses TRBV14 with TRBJ2-3; unclear D gene. The germline CDR1 and CDR2 sequences are SGHDN and FVKESK. V was cut by 0 bases and J by 4 bases, with 20 bases left in between. The CDR3 runs to 18 residues. The CDR3 sequence: CASSQDLVGLWQPDTQYF. The CDR3 nucleotides are TGTGCCAGCAGCCAAGATCTGGTGGGCCTTTGGCAGCCAGATACGCAGTATTTT. The full variable domain, its missing parts supplied by reference TRBV14 and TRBJ2-3, is EAGVTQFPSHSVIEKGQTVTLRCDPISGHDNLYWYRRVMGKEIKFLLHFVKESKQDESGMPNNRFLAERTGGTYSTLKVQPAELEDSGVYFCASSQDLVGLWQPDTQYFGPGTRLTVL.

The chain links TRBV5-5 to TRBJ1-2; 7 bases are a match to TRBD1. The CDR3 is made up of 15 amino acids. J lost 0 bases, V lost 2 bases, and 4 bases had no gene match. In germline, CDR1 is SGHKS, CDR2 YYEKEE (reference sequence). The CDR3 reads CASSFWDRPNYGYTF. CDR3 nucleotide sequence: TGTGCCAGCAGCTTCTGGGACAGACCTAACTATGGCTACACCTTC.

The CDR3 coding sequence is TGTGCCAGCAGCTCAGGACTAGCGGGAGTTGGGGCCAACGTCCTGACTTTC. It translates to CASSSGLAGVGANVLTF. The chain has TRBV11-2 and TRBJ2-6; 13 bases map to TRBD2. The germline CDR1 and CDR2 sequences are SGHAT and FQNNGV. V trimming: 4 bases; J trimming: 3 bases; junction bases outside the gene matches: 3. The CDR3 has 17 amino acids.

V gene TRBV18 combines with J gene TRBJ1-3, with 7 positions matching TRBD1. Germline assignment: CDR1 KGHSH and CDR2 LQKENI. This CDR3 is 14 amino acids long. Unmatched junction bases numbered 2, after V lost 4 bases and J lost 2 bases. The CDR3 sequence is CASSQGTAGNTIYF. CDR3 DNA sequence: TGTGCCAGCTCACAGGGGACAGCTGGAAACACCATATATTTT.

The CDR3, as DNA: TGTGCCAGCAGTCCAGGGTTTTGGGAGAACACTGAAGCTTTCTTT. Its translation is CASSPGFWENTEAFF. The chain recombines TRBV6-5 with TRBJ1-1, with TRBD1 as a possible D gene (5 bases). The CDR3 has 15 amino acids. Germline loops: CDR1 MNHEY, CDR2 SVGAGI. V was cut by 5 bases and J by 1 base, with 14 bases left in between.